This TCR beta chain was recorded in a study of blood T cell repertoires in COVID-19. The CDR3 contains 15 residues. Germline lookup yields CDR1 SGHTA and CDR2 FQGTGA. V lost 1 base and J 4 bases, leaving 10 bases between the germline ends. TCRdb's copy holds only in-frame clones and misses some; the assay was immunoSEQ multiplex PCR. Of 120,000 or so clones detected, roughly 87% appear once; the ten largest clones hold approximately 6.6%. The chain uses TRBV7-3 and TRBJ2-2; a possible D gene is TRBD1 (6 bases). The sequenced sample was peripheral blood. This sequence originates from an elderly man with active or convalescent COVID-19. Here the CDR3 DNA reads TGTGCCAGCAGCTTAAATGGCAGGGGCACCGGGGAGCTGTTTTTT. Translation: CASSLNGRGTGELFF.